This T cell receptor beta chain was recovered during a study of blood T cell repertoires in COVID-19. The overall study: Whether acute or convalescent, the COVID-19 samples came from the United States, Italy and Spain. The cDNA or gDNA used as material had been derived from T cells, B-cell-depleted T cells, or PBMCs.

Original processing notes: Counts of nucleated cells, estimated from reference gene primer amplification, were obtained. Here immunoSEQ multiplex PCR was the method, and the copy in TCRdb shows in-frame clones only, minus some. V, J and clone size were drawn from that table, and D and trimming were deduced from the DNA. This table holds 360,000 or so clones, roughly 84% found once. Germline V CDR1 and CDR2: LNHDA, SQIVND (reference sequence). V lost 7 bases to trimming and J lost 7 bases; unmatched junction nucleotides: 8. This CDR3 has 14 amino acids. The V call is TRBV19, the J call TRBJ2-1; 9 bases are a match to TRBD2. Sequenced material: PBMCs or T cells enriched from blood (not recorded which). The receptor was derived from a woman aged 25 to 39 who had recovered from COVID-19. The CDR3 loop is CASTHSGRLNEQFF. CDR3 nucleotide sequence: TGTGCCAGTACCCACAGCGGGAGGCTAAATGAGCAGTTCTTC.